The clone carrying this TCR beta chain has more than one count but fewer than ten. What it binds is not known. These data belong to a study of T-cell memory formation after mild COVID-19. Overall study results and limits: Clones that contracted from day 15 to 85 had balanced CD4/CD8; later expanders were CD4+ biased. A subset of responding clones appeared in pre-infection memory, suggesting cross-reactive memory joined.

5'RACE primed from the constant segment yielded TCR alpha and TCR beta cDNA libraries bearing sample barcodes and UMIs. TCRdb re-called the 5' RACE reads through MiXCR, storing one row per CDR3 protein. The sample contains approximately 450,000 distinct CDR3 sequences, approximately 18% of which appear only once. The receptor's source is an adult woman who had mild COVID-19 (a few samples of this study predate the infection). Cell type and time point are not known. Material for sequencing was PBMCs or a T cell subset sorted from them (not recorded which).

The CDR3 sequence is CASSYQVTRPLLMGTNEKLFF. The CDR3 coding sequence is TGTGCCAGCAGCTATCAGGTGACCCGACCTCTCCTTATGGGAACTAATGAAAAACTGTTTTTT. V usage is TRBV7-8 and J usage is TRBJ1-4; no reliable D call. The length of the CDR3 is 21 residues. Germline CDR1 and CDR2: SGHVS and FQNEAQ. Deletions cut 4 bases from V and 1 base from J, with 28 bases between.